This T cell receptor beta chain was observed in a study of human T cells and chemical hapten exposure. The study, taken as a whole, reports: Relative to control repertoires, expanded TCRs gave rise to significantly more large CDR3 similarity clusters.

The time point is: pre-sensitization, week 0. The sample's treatment: therapeutic diphenylcyclopropenone sensitization with weekly scalp DPC. The V and J ends lost 3 bases and 4 bases respectively, with 17 bases between them. Per the germline V gene, CDR1 is SGHRS and CDR2 is YFSETQ. This CDR3 is built from 16 residues. The study's library attached unique molecular identifiers to single cDNA molecules. TCRdb fed the RACE reads into MiXCR, producing one record per CDR3 protein. The profile shows 380,000 or so distinct CDR3 sequences, 5% to 6.5% of them singletons. This clonotype was observed a few times. Its antigen is currently unknown.

This clonotype originated in a woman aged 18-29 years with alopecia areata. Some clones in this sample may be carry-over from other donors' samples. The chain joins TRBV5-1 to TRBJ1-5; possibly TRBD1 for D (5 bases). The sample was whole blood, taken in connection with sensitization to the hapten diphenylcyclopropenone (DPC). In DNA form, the CDR3 reads TGCGCCAGCAGCTACGCCGGGCCCCCAGGGAATCAGCCCCAGCATTTT. This translates into CASSYAGPPGNQPQHF.